This TCR beta chain originates from a study of cytomegalovirus exposure and HLA in healthy donors. Notes on the study in general: Later analysis associated a missense DCLRE1C variant with TCR beta V- and J-gene trimming. Cytomegalovirus association was assigned to under 200 TCR beta chains.

CDR1 and CDR2 (germline): SGHRS, YFSETQ. V was clipped by 2 bases and J by 7 bases; unmatched bases: 3. This CDR3 is 15 amino acids long. A remark on this clone: Antigen: not known.

The study ran its PCR with 60 Vbeta and 13 Jbeta primers. TCRdb's copy holds only in-frame clones and misses some; the assay was immunoSEQ multiplex PCR. This sample has a few hundred thousand clones, with about 80% found just once. The receptor comes from a middle-aged man in good health and CMV-seronegative. The sequencing sample was made of PBMCs. The rearrangement links TRBV5-1 to TRBJ2-1; 13 positions agree with TRBD2. The CDR3 is CASSLRTSGGNEQFF. The CDR3 DNA reads as TGCGCCAGCAGCTTAAGGACTAGCGGGGGAAATGAGCAGTTCTTC.